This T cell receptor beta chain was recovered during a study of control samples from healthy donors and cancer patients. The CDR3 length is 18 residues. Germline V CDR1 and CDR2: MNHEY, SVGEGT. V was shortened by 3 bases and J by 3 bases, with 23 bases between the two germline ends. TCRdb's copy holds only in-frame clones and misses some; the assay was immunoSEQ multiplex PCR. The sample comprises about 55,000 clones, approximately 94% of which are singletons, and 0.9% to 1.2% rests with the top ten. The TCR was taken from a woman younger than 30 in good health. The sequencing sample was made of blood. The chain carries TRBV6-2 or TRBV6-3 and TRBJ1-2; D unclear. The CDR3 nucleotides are TGTGCCAGCAGTTATTCTCCCCCTTTGCCAGCCGGAGACTATGGCTACACCTTC. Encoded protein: CASSYSPPLPAGDYGYTF.